The rows below give T cell receptor beta chains drawn from one sample of a study of OX40 agonist ivuxolimab in advanced cancers. Here immunoSEQ multiplex PCR was the method, and the copy in TCRdb shows in-frame clones only, minus some. The sample carries roughly 50,000 clones, 91% recorded once. Here the sequenced sample was CD4+ or CD8+ T cells sorted from blood, taken in a trial of the OX40 agonist ivuxolimab. The receptor set was obtained from an adult with an advanced solid tumor such as melanoma, head and neck, liver or kidney cancer. CDR3s include the opening cysteine and the closing phenylalanine or tryptophan. The order of the fields is J gene, CDR3 length, clone size, D gene, V gene, CDR3 DNA, CDR3 protein. D genes are given only for firm matches. Not every row has a clone size; where given, it reads once, few, many or a size class.

j_gene: TRBJ2-1; len: 13; abundance: -; d_gene: -; v_gene: TRBV6-5; CDR3nt: TGTGCCAGCAGTTACTCGAGCGCTAATGAGCAGTTCTTC; CDR3aa: CASSYSSANEQFF
j_gene: TRBJ2-7; len: 14; abundance: -; d_gene: TRBD1; v_gene: TRBV28; CDR3nt: TGTGCCAGCAGAAAGGGACAGGGGGCCTACGAGCAGTACTTC; CDR3aa: CASRKGQGAYEQYF
j_gene: TRBJ1-2; len: 13; abundance: -; d_gene: -; v_gene: TRBV14; CDR3nt: TGTGCCAGCAGCCAAGCCCAGGGGTATGGCTACACCTTC; CDR3aa: CASSQAQGYGYTF
j_gene: TRBJ2-7; len: 15; abundance: -; d_gene: -; v_gene: TRBV19; CDR3nt: TGTGCCAGTAGTATTTTTAGCGGAAGCTCCTACGAGCAGTACTTC; CDR3aa: CASSIFSGSSYEQYF
j_gene: TRBJ2-1; len: 15; abundance: -; d_gene: -; v_gene: TRBV4-1; CDR3nt: TGCGCCAGCAGCCGCGGGGCAGGCGTATACAATGAGCAGTTCTTC; CDR3aa: CASSRGAGVYNEQFF
j_gene: TRBJ2-7; len: 14; abundance: few; d_gene: -; v_gene: TRBV6-1; CDR3nt: TGTGCCAGCAGTGGTGGAGGTCGGAACAGCGAGCAGTACTTC; CDR3aa: CASSGGGRNSEQYF
j_gene: TRBJ1-5; len: 13; abundance: -; d_gene: -; v_gene: TRBV6-1; CDR3nt: TGTGCCAGCAGTGGGGACGGCTTTCAGCCCCAGCATTTT; CDR3aa: CASSGDGFQPQHF
j_gene: TRBJ2-1; len: 15; abundance: -; d_gene: -; v_gene: TRBV19; CDR3nt: TGTGCCAGTAGCCCAGGGGATAGCTCCTACAATGAGCAGTTCTTC; CDR3aa: CASSPGDSSYNEQFF
j_gene: TRBJ2-1; len: 13; abundance: -; d_gene: -; v_gene: TRBV27; CDR3nt: TGTGCCAGCAGTTTGTCCGAGGGGTATGAGCAGTTCTTC; CDR3aa: CASSLSEGYEQFF
j_gene: TRBJ1-1; len: 16; abundance: -; d_gene: TRBD1; v_gene: TRBV7-9; CDR3nt: TGTGCCAGCAGCTTAGGTGCCGGGACAGGCAGATATGAAGCTTTCTTT; CDR3aa: CASSLGAGTGRYEAFF
j_gene: TRBJ2-2; len: 13; abundance: -; d_gene: -; v_gene: TRBV27; CDR3nt: TGTGCCAGTGCTGGAGCGAACACCGGGGAGCTGTTTTTT; CDR3aa: CASAGANTGELFF
j_gene: TRBJ2-7; len: 13; abundance: -; d_gene: -; v_gene: TRBV27; CDR3nt: TGTGCCAGCAGTCTTAAAACAGGATACGAGCAGTACTTC; CDR3aa: CASSLKTGYEQYF
j_gene: TRBJ1-1; len: 12; abundance: once; d_gene: -; v_gene: TRBV6-6; CDR3nt: TGTGCCAGTTGGTGGGAGAACACTGAAGCTTTCTTT; CDR3aa: CASWWENTEAFF
j_gene: TRBJ1-3; len: 11; abundance: -; d_gene: -; v_gene: TRBV5-4; CDR3nt: TGTGCCAGCGTCGAGGGAAACACCATATATTTT; CDR3aa: CASVEGNTIYF